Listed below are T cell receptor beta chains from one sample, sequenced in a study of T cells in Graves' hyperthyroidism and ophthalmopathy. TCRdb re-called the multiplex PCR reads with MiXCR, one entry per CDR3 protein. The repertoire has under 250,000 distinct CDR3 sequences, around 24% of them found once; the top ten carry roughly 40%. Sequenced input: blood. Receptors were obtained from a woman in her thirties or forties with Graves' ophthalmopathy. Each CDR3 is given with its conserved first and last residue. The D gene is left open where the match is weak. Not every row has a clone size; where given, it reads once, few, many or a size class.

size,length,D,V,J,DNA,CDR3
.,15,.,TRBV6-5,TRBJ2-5,TGTGCCAGCAGTTGGGTTGGCGGAGGGGCTGAGACCCAGTACTTC,CASSWVGGGAETQYF
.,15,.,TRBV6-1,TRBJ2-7,TGTGCCAGCAGCCGTCCTTACCGGACAGTCTGGGAGCAGTCCTTC,CASSRPYRTVWEQSF
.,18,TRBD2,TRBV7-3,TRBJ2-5,TGTGCCAGCAGCCCAACCCCACTAGCGGGAGTGATCGTTGAGACCCAGTACTTC,CASSPTPLAGVIVETQYF
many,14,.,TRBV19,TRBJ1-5,TGTGCCAGTAGTATTCAGGGCAGCAATCAGCCCCAGCATTTT,CASSIQGSNQPQHF
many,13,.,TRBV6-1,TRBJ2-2,TGTGCCAGCAGTCAGACATACACCGGGGAGCTGTTTTTT,CASSQTYTGELFF
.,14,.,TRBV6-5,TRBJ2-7,TGTGCCAGCAGTCAGACGAGTACAGGGCGCGAGCAGTACTTC,CASSQTSTGREQYF
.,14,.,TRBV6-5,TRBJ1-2,TGTGCCAGCAGTTACTCGATAGAAGACTATGGCTACACCTTC,CASSYSIEDYGYTF
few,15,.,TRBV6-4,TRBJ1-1,TGTGCCAGCAGTGAGAGGGGGGGAGGTAGTACTGAAGCTTTCTTT,CASSERGGGSTEAFF
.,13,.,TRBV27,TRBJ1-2,TGTGCCAGCAGTTTAGCCCGCACGACTGGCTACACCTTC,CASSLARTTGYTF
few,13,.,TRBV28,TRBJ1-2,TGTGCCAGCACCTCTCCTCGCCGTTATGGCTACACCTTC,CASTSPRRYGYTF
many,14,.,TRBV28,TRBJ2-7,TGTGCCAGCAGTTTAGTGGCCAGCTCCTACGAGCAGTACTTC,CASSLVASSYEQYF
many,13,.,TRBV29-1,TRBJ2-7,TGCAGCGCGGACGGCGGAACCCTCTACGAGCAGTACTTC,CSADGGTLYEQYF
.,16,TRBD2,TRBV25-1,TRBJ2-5,TGTGCCAGCAGGGCTAGCGGGAGCGGGTACCAAGAGACCCAGTACTTC,CASRASGSGYQETQYF
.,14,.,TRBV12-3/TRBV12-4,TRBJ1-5,TGTGCCAGCAGGCAAACAGCTTACAATCAGCCCCAGCATTTT,CASRQTAYNQPQHF
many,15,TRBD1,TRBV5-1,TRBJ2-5,TGCGCCAGCGGCTCCGACAGGGGCCGAAAAGAGACCCAGTACTTC,CASGSDRGRKETQYF
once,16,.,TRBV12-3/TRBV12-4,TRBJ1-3,TGTGCCAGCAGTTATGGGCAGGGTGACGATGGAAACACCATATATTTT,CASSYGQGDDGNTIYF
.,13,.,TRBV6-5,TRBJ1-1,TGTGCCAGCAGTTACATATTGAACACTGAAGCTTTCTTT,CASSYILNTEAFF
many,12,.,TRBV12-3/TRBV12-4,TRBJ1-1,TGCCCCCTCGGGGGACCCCGTGGAGAAGCTTTCTTT,CPLGGPRGEAFF